The next 21 T cell receptor beta chains were all read from a single sample in a study of blood T cells in healthy people across ages. Then a second PCR, running roughly 7 to 11 cycles, was carried out with a sample-barcoded 5' primer and a J-beta primer mix. A single record per CDR3 protein comes from TCRdb applying MiXCR to the 5' RACE reads. The sample consists of under 950,000 distinct CDR3 sequences, about 20% of them appearing once. What was sequenced was blood. These receptors originate from a man between 65 and 85 years old in good health.

The chain combines TRBV18 with TRBJ1-1; 12 bases align to TRBD1. The CDR3 runs to 20 residues. Looked up from germline, CDR1 is KGHSH and CDR2 is LQKENI. V was pared by 0 bases and J by 1 base, with 12 bases of the junction left unmatched. In DNA, the CDR3 is TGTGCCAGCTCACCACCGAGGGACAGGGGGCGAAAAGGGAGGAACACTGAAGCTTTCTTT. It specifies CASSPPRDRGRKGRNTEAFF.

This clonotype has more than one count but fewer than ten. V usage is TRBV5-1 and J usage is TRBJ2-5; tentative D call: TRBD2 (5 bases). This CDR3 region has 13 residues. CDR1 is SGHRS and CDR2 is YFSETQ in the germline V gene. With 0 bases removed from V and 10 bases from J, the gap between germline ends came to 13 bases. In DNA, the CDR3 is TGCGCCAGCAGCTTGGGGGAGAGAGCTGACCAGTACTTC. Protein sequence: CASSLGERADQYF.

This clonotype was counted ten times or more. The chain combines TRBV10-3 with TRBJ2-6; 12 nucleotides agree with TRBD1. V lost 6 bases, J lost 1 base, and 4 bases stayed unmatched. There are 17 residues in the CDR3. Germline assignment: CDR1 ENHRY and CDR2 SYGVKD. CDR3 sequence (DNA): TGTGCCATCAGCAGGGGACAGGGGGCGTCTGGGGCCAACGTCCTGACTTTC. Translated, it gives CAISRGQGASGANVLTF.

This clonotype was detected a few times. The CDR3 nucleotides read TGCGCCAGCAGTCGTTTCCAGCCCCAGCATTTT. Translating gives CASSRFQPQHF. V gene TRBV23-1 combines with J gene TRBJ1-5; D ambiguous. TRBV23-1 is an ORF; its function is uncertain. The CDR3 runs 11 residues. Trimming left V 4 bases short and J 7 bases short, with 5 bases between.

This clonotype has at least ten counts. The gene calls are TRBV3-1 and TRBJ2-5, with TRBD2 matching over 7 bases. The CDR3 loop spans 14 amino acids. V dropped 1 base and J dropped 1; count of bases not matched to a gene: 0. CDR1 LGHDT and CDR2 YNNKEL come from the germline V gene (reference sequence). The CDR3 DNA follows: TGTGCCAGCAGCCAAGCGGGGGGCCAAGAGACCCAGTACTTC. Its translation: CASSQAGGQETQYF.

The genes are TRBV11-3 and TRBJ2-3; TRBD2 matches at 12 bases. The CDR3 has 20 amino acids. Trimming cost V 5 bases and J 2 bases; bases outside gene matches: 17. Germline assignment: CDR1 SGHNT and CDR2 YENEEA. The CDR3 region is CASSSGRLAGGGRITDTQYF. For the CDR3, the DNA is TGTGCCAGCAGCAGTGGCCGGCTAGCGGGAGGGGGAAGGATCACAGATACGCAGTATTTT. The full variable domain, in which reference TRBV11-3 and TRBJ2-3 provide the parts outside the CDR3, is EAGVVQSPRYKIIEKKQPVAFWCNPISGHNTLYWYLQNLGQGPELLIRYENEEAVDDSQLPKDRFSAERLKGVDSTLKIQPAELGDSAVYLCASSSGRLAGGGRITDTQYFGPGTRLTVL.

The chain links TRBV20-1 to TRBJ2-5; no definite D call. The DNA end is more similar to TRBJ2-1, so the J call may be wrong. The CDR3 is made up of 15 amino acids. Per germline, CDR1 DFQATT and CDR2 SNEGSKA (reference sequence). The CDR3 DNA reads TGCAGTGCAAGGGTCGACATCGTATTGGACAATGAGCAGTTCTTC. Translating it yields CSARVDIVLDNEQFF.

This chain connects TRBV4-3 to TRBJ1-2; 9 bases align to TRBD1. Trimming took 2 bases from V and 4 from J; bases not matched to a gene: 5. This CDR3 comprises 15 residues. The germline V gene has CDR1 LGHNA and CDR2 YSLEER. The CDR3 is CASSQPGQGFYGYTF. The CDR3 nucleotides are TGCGCCAGCAGCCAACCGGGACAGGGTTTCTATGGCTACACCTTC.

The sample holds a few counts of this clonotype. The rearrangement joins TRBV2 to TRBJ2-1; unclear D gene. The end of the DNA is better explained by TRBJ2-7, so the J call may be wrong. The CDR3 spans 13 residues. The V gene's germline CDR1 is SNHLY and CDR2 FYNNEI. The CDR3 region has the DNA TGTGCCAGCAGCTTATCCAACGACCACGAGCAGTACTTC. It yields the protein CASSLSNDHEQYF.

This clonotype was counted between two and nine times. The chain carries TRBV20-1 and TRBJ2-4, with TRBD1 matching over 7 bases. V gave up 3 bases and J gave up 6 bases; unmatched junction bases: 2. Per the germline V gene, CDR1 is DFQATT and CDR2 is SNEGSKA (reference sequence). The CDR3 covers 12 residues. CDR3 in amino acids: CSARGTANIQYF. The CDR3 region has the DNA TGCAGTGCTAGGGGGACAGCAAACATTCAGTACTTC.

This clonotype was seen only a few times. V and J are TRBV7-3 and TRBJ2-1; no reliable D call. The DNA end lines up better with TRBJ2-7; the J call may be wrong. Germline-derived CDR1 and CDR2 are SGHTA and FQGTGA. The CDR3 spans 14 residues. CDR3 sequence: CASSSPRRAYEQYV. The CDR3 nucleotides are TGTGCCAGCAGCTCCCCCCGAAGAGCCTACGAGCAGTACGTC.

J is TRBJ2-2 and V is TRBV6-5, with D perhaps matching TRBD2 (6 bases). V lost 2 bases to trimming and J lost 6 bases, with 13 bases between them. Germline CDR1 MNHEY, CDR2 SVGAGI. This CDR3 has 15 amino acids. The CDR3 sequence: CASSYREVWAGELFF. The DNA for the CDR3 is TGTGCCAGCAGTTACAGGGAGGTTTGGGCCGGGGAGCTGTTTTTT.

This chain connects TRBV29-1 to TRBJ1-1; D is unclear. Looked up from germline, CDR1 is SQVTM and CDR2 is ANQGSEA. The V end lost 7 bases, the J end lost 0 bases, and 18 bases lay between the germline ends. CDR3 length equals 15 residues. CDR3 residues: CSASPRRHLNTEAFF. The CDR3 DNA is TGCAGCGCCTCCCCTAGGCGACACTTGAACACTGAAGCTTTCTTT.

In its sample, this clonotype was seen a few times. An end of the junction does not agree with germline; a read error may underlie this. V gene TRBV29-1 combines with J gene TRBJ1-1; 9 bases agree with TRBD1. Germline V gene data show CDR1 as SQVTM and CDR2 as ANQGSEA. The CDR3 loop spans 14 amino acids. CDR3 region: CSVWRTGANTGAFF. The CDR3 DNA follows: TGCAGCGTATGGCGGACAGGGGCGAACACTGGAGCTTTCTTT.

This clonotype was recorded a few times. V and J are TRBV28 and TRBJ1-4; the D gene is possibly TRBD1 (5 bases). The CDR3 loop spans 15 amino acids. V gave up 5 bases and J gave up 0 bases, with 10 bases separating them. Germline lookup yields CDR1 MDHEN and CDR2 SYDVKM. In DNA form, the CDR3 reads TGTGCCAGCAGTCCCGGGACCTCAACTAATGAAAAACTGTTTTTT. It translates to CASSPGTSTNEKLFF.

This clonotype has only a few counts. The chain joins TRBV5-1 to TRBJ1-5; no clear D gene. Germline CDR1 SGHRS, CDR2 YFSETQ. CDR3 length: 14 amino acids. V was shortened by 0 bases and J by 5 bases, with 9 bases between the two germline ends. CDR3 loop: CASSLDGTDQPQHF. DNA of the CDR3: TGCGCCAGCAGCTTGGATGGCACGGATCAGCCCCAGCATTTT. Based on the CDR3 plus reference TRBV5-1 and TRBJ1-5, the full variable domain is KAGVTQTPRYLIKTRGQQVTLSCSPISGHRSVSWYQQTPGQGLQFLFEYFSETQRNKGNFPGRFSGRQFSNSRSEMNVSTLELGDSALYLCASSLDGTDQPQHFGDGTRLSIL.

This clonotype was seen ten or more times. This chain joins TRBV7-6 and TRBJ2-1; D is unclear. From germline, CDR1 is SGHVS and CDR2 FNYEAQ. The ends were cut back, 4 bases at V and 4 bases at J, with 8 bases in the middle. The CDR3 is 13 residues long. The CDR3 region is CASSSIQYNEQFF. DNA for the CDR3: TGTGCCAGCAGCTCGATACAGTACAATGAGCAGTTCTTC.

There are a few counts of this clonotype. The chain carries TRBV5-1 and TRBJ2-1; D ambiguous. The end of the DNA fits TRBJ2-5 better, so the J call may be wrong. Germline V gene data show CDR1 as SGHRS and CDR2 as YFSETQ. CDR3 size: 14 residues. CDR3 in DNA: TGCGCCAGCAGCTTGAGGGCAGATAAAGAGACCCAGTACTTC. Encoded protein: CASSLRADKETQYF.

At least ten counts were recorded for this clonotype. The rearrangement uses TRBV6-5 and TRBJ1-1; no reliable D call. Trimming took off 3 bases at V and 6 bases at J, with 20 bases between the two ends. CDR3 length equals 16 residues. From germline, CDR1 is MNHEY and CDR2 SVGAGI. The CDR3 spells CASSYIGRRKGSEAFF. CDR3 coding DNA: TGTGCCAGCAGTTATATCGGCAGGAGAAAAGGTTCTGAAGCTTTCTTT.

The genes are TRBV3-1 and TRBJ1-1; a weak D match, TRBD1 (5 bases). The CDR3 is made up of 16 amino acids. V lost 3 bases and J 5 bases, leaving 19 bases between the germline ends. Germline V gene sequence: CDR1 LGHDT, CDR2 YNNKEL (reference sequence). The CDR3 coding sequence is TGTGCCAGCAGCCACATGGGGGGGTATAGAGGGACTGAAGCTTTCTTT. It yields the protein CASSHMGGYRGTEAFF.

Concerning this clonotype: Possible read error: a much larger clone is one base away. The missing conserved phenylalanine or tryptophan at the end of this CDR3 makes a read error likely. CDR3 protein: CASSNLYGYTS. The CDR3 DNA sequence: TGTGCCAGCAGTAACCTCTATGGCTACACCTCC. The rearrangement links TRBV6-5 to TRBJ1-2; D unclear. The CDR3 has 11 residues. Trimming removed 5 bases from V and 4 bases from J, with 5 bases in between. Per germline, CDR1 MNHEY and CDR2 SVGAGI.